The 31 T cell receptor beta chains below all came from one sample that was sequenced in a study of T cells after yellow fever vaccination. TCRdb called the 5' RACE reads again in MiXCR, with one record for every CDR3 protein. Here the sample spans some 120,000 distinct CDR3 sequences, 8.4% being singletons. The starting material was CD8+ T cells sorted from PBMCs, obtained 45 days after the yellow fever booster vaccination. Source of these receptors: a man younger than 40 who received the YFV17D yellow fever vaccine.

This clonotype was counted at least ten times. This rearrangement joins TRBV19 to TRBJ2-1; either TRBD1 or TRBD2 may fit D (5 bases each). Deletions cut 7 bases from V and 15 bases from J, with 19 bases between. This CDR3 contains 12 residues. Germline CDR1 reads LNHDA; CDR2 reads SQIVND (reference sequence). CDR3 DNA sequence: TGTGCCAGTAACCCCGGGACGGCCGGTATGTTCTTC. Its protein is CASNPGTAGMFF.

The J gene is TRBJ2-4, the V gene TRBV4-2, with TRBD2 matching over 8 bases. Germline CDR1 LGHNA, CDR2 YNFKEQ. After removal of 0 bases from V and 0 bases from J, the junction contained 4 bases not matched to a gene. CDR3 length: 17 residues. For the CDR3, the DNA is TGTGCCAGCAGCCAAGATGGGGGACTAGTAGCCAAAAACATTCAGTACTTC. Encoded protein: CASSQDGGLVAKNIQYF.

This clonotype was picked up many times. The chain carries TRBV20-1 and TRBJ2-7, with D hard to call. V dropped 0 bases and J dropped 0 bases, with 6 bases sitting between them. The CDR3 runs 13 residues. The V gene's germline CDR1 is DFQATT and CDR2 SNEGSKA (reference sequence). For the CDR3, the DNA is TGCAGTGCTAGAGATGTCAGCTCCTACGAGCAGTACTTC. Encoded protein: CSARDVSSYEQYF.

This rearrangement joins TRBV5-6 to TRBJ2-7; 8 nucleotides agree with TRBD2. CDR3 length: 12 residues. V trimming: 2 bases; J trimming: 6 bases; junction bases outside the gene matches: 1. The germline CDR1 and CDR2 sequences are SGHDT and YYEEEE. CDR3 coding DNA: TGTGCCAGCAGCTTCAGCGGGAGCGAGCAGTACTTC. This sequence encodes CASSFSGSEQYF. Full variable domain (outside the CDR3, taken from reference TRBV5-6 and TRBJ2-7): DAGVTQSPTHLIKTRGQQVTLRCSPKSGHDTVSWYQQALGQGPQFIFQYYEEEERQRGNFPDRFSGHQFPNYSSELNVNALLLGDSALYLCASSFSGSEQYFGPGTRLTVT.

Ten or more counts support this clonotype. The rearrangement links TRBV27 to TRBJ2-3, with TRBD2 as a possible D gene (5 bases). This CDR3 is 15 amino acids long. Trimming removed 8 bases from V and 4 bases from J, with 19 bases in between. Germline V gene sequence: CDR1 MNHEY, CDR2 SMNVEV (reference sequence). In nucleotides, the CDR3 is TGTGCCAGCCGCGGGCCCTGGTCGGTGGCAGATACGCAGTATTTT. As protein: CASRGPWSVADTQYF.

This clonotype was seen repeatedly, ten times or more. The chain links TRBV12-3 or TRBV12-4 to TRBJ1-2; TRBD1 is a possible D gene (5 bases). Trimming took 6 bases from V and 6 from J, leaving 20 bases between them. The CDR3 consists of 15 residues. CDR3 protein: CASSFGPGPTNGYTF. CDR3 coding DNA: TGTGCCAGCAGCTTTGGACCGGGACCTACTAATGGCTACACCTTC.

This clonotype was observed a handful of times. J is TRBJ1-1 and V is TRBV23-1; D remains ambiguous. TRBV23-1 is an ORF, and what it does is uncertain. V was trimmed by 7 bases and J by 1 base, leaving 10 bases between them. CDR3 length: 13 amino acids. CDR3 sequence reads: CASNENRNTEAFF. The CDR3 nucleotides read TGCGCCAGCAATGAGAACAGGAACACTGAAGCTTTCTTT.

This clonotype was detected ten times or more. The chain has TRBV4-3 and TRBJ1-3; the D is unclear. V was trimmed by 0 bases and J by 0 bases, leaving 6 bases between them. CDR3 size: 15 residues. The germline CDR1 and CDR2 sequences are LGHNA and YSLEER. CDR3 nucleotides: TGCGCCAGCAGCCAAGAATGGATCTCTGGAAACACCATATATTTT. Protein sequence: CASSQEWISGNTIYF.

The rearrangement uses TRBV11-1 and TRBJ2-7; D perhaps matches TRBD1 (6 bases). Germline V gene sequence: CDR1 SGHAT, CDR2 FQDESV (reference sequence). V was shortened by 5 bases and J by 6 bases, with 11 bases between the two germline ends. This CDR3 comprises 12 residues. The CDR3 nucleotides read TGTGCCAGCAGCCCTGGACAGACCGAGCAGTACTTC. Residues: CASSPGQTEQYF.

The chain is built from TRBV19 and TRBJ2-7; either TRBD1 or TRBD2 may supply D (5 bases each). Trimming took 1 base from V and 6 from J, leaving 10 bases between them. Germline V CDR1 and CDR2: LNHDA, SQIVND (reference sequence). The CDR3 contains 13 residues. The CDR3 spells CASSIVGEIEQYF. The CDR3 DNA follows: TGTGCCAGTAGTATAGTAGGGGAGATCGAGCAGTACTTC.

The V and J genes are TRBV7-9 and TRBJ2-3; the match to TRBD2 covers 10 bases. Germline V gene data show CDR1 as SEHNR and CDR2 as FQNEAQ (reference sequence). The CDR3 is 16 residues long. Losses at the gene ends were 7 bases for V and 0 bases for J; bases not matched to a gene: 7. The CDR3 DNA reads as TGTGCCAGCATCCTACTAGCGGGACCAAGCACAGATACGCAGTATTTT. Translation: CASILLAGPSTDTQYF.

This clonotype was observed at least ten times. The rearrangement uses TRBV9 and TRBJ2-1; the match to TRBD2 covers 9 bases. This CDR3 contains 16 residues. The V gene end was trimmed by 4 bases and the J gene end by 9 bases; junction bases not matched to a gene: 14. Germline V lookup: CDR1 SGDLS, CDR2 YYNGEE. CDR3 region: CASSLSVIAGDGEQFF. The CDR3 DNA follows: TGTGCCAGCAGCTTAAGCGTAATAGCGGGAGATGGTGAGCAGTTCTTC.

This clonotype was detected many times. The genes are TRBV4-2 and TRBJ2-7, with 7 bases fitting TRBD1. Trimming at V came to 3 bases and at J to 2 bases, leaving 19 bases not matched to a gene. The CDR3 totals 19 residues. Germline-derived CDR1 and CDR2 are LGHNA and YNFKEQ. CDR3 protein: CASSQVGTDLFSGAYEQYF. The CDR3 DNA is TGTGCCAGCAGCCAGGTCGGGACAGACCTCTTTTCTGGAGCCTACGAGCAGTACTTC.

Ten or more counts support this clonotype. DNA for the CDR3: TGTGCCAGCAGCCACTTCGGGACAGGGATACCACAAGAGACCCAGTACTTC. It encodes CASSHFGTGIPQETQYF. The genes are TRBV6-5 and TRBJ2-5, with TRBD1 identical over 9 bases. Looked up from germline, CDR1 is MNHEY and CDR2 is SVGAGI. The J segment lost 2 bases and the V segment lost 6 bases, leaving 13 bases of the junction unmatched. This CDR3 is 17 amino acids long.

The chain has TRBV9 and TRBJ2-7; 13 nucleotides line up with TRBD2. The junction had 1 base not matched to a gene; V was cut back by 3 bases and J by 1 base. Germline V gene data show CDR1 as SGDLS and CDR2 as YYNGEE. The CDR3 length is 15 residues. As DNA, the CDR3 is TGTGCCAGCAGCGAGGGACTAGCGGGATCCTACGAGCAGTACTTC. Translated, it gives CASSEGLAGSYEQYF.

The sample holds many counts of this clonotype. The V and J genes are TRBV27 and TRBJ1-1; D may be TRBD1 (6 bases). The CDR3 is 15 amino acids. Germline loops: CDR1 MNHEY, CDR2 SMNVEV (reference sequence). V gave up 0 bases and J gave up 3 bases, with 11 bases separating them. The CDR3 loop reads CASSLSGGRYTEAFF. Written as DNA, the CDR3 is TGTGCCAGCAGTTTATCAGGGGGTCGTTACACTGAAGCTTTCTTT.

Ten or more counts support this clonotype. This rearrangement joins TRBV5-1 to TRBJ2-7; D is undetermined. Germline V gives CDR1 SGHRS, CDR2 YFSETQ. Between the trimmed V and J ends, which lost 0 bases and 1 base, there was a span of 8 bases. This CDR3 is built from 14 residues. The CDR3 bases are TGCGCCAGCAGCTTGGTGGATCAATCCTACGAGCAGTACTTC. This sequence encodes CASSLVDQSYEQYF. The whole variable domain, filled in from reference TRBV5-1 and TRBJ2-7, reads KAGVTQTPRYLIKTRGQQVTLSCSPISGHRSVSWYQQTPGQGLQFLFEYFSETQRNKGNFPGRFSGRQFSNSRSEMNVSTLELGDSALYLCASSLVDQSYEQYFGPGTRLTVT.

This clonotype was detected a few times. The chain recombines TRBV11-2 with TRBJ2-1; 9 nucleotides align to TRBD2. The CDR3 covers 13 residues. Germline values: CDR1 SGHAT, CDR2 FQNNGV. Unmatched junction bases numbered 6, after V lost 5 bases and J lost 10 bases. The CDR3 DNA sequence: TGTGCCAGCAGCGTTGGTAGCGGGGGAGAGCAGTTCTTC. It translates to CASSVGSGGEQFF.

This clonotype was found many times. The chain employs TRBV12-3 or TRBV12-4 and TRBJ2-2; possible D gene TRBD2, 6 bases. The CDR3 contains 14 residues. The V gene lost 7 bases and the J gene lost 6 bases, with 15 bases spanning the gap. The CDR3 protein is CASNFGGTPGELFF. CDR3 bases: TGTGCCAGCAATTTCGGCGGGACCCCCGGGGAGCTGTTTTTT.

There are many counts of this clonotype. The chain is built from TRBV7-2 and TRBJ2-5, with D tentatively TRBD2 (6 bases). The CDR3 consists of 12 residues. In germline, CDR1 is SGHTA, CDR2 FQGNSA. The germline V and J ends were trimmed by 7 bases and 8 bases, with 14 bases remaining between them. The CDR3 protein is CASIRVEGTQYF. The CDR3 DNA follows: TGTGCCAGCATCCGTGTGGAGGGCACCCAGTACTTC. Filled out from reference TRBV7-2 and TRBJ2-5, the complete variable domain reads GAGVSQSPSNKVTEKGKDVELRCDPISGHTALYWYRQSLGQGLEFLIYFQGNSAPDKSGLPSDRFSAERTGGSVSTLTIQRTQQEDSAVYLCASIRVEGTQYFGPGTRLLVL.

This chain links TRBV3-1 with TRBJ2-2; no firm D call. Trimming stripped 8 bases from V and 7 bases from J, with 8 bases between. Germline values: CDR1 LGHDT, CDR2 YNNKEL (reference sequence). CDR3 size: 11 residues. The CDR3 reads CASANGGELFF. CDR3 DNA sequence: TGTGCCAGCGCGAATGGCGGGGAGCTGTTTTTT.

This clonotype was observed at least ten times. This chain links TRBV20-1 with TRBJ2-2; either TRBD1 or TRBD2 may supply D (6 bases each). CDR3 length: 15 residues. In germline, CDR1 is DFQATT, CDR2 SNEGSKA (reference sequence). Trimming took 6 bases from V and 4 from J, leaving 18 bases between them. This CDR3 reads CSARSAEGGTGELFF. The CDR3 DNA sequence: TGCAGTGCCCGCTCAGCGGAGGGGGGCACCGGGGAGCTGTTTTTT.

This clonotype was counted at least ten times. In nucleotides, the CDR3 is TGTGCCAGCAGTCGGCGGGGAACTGAAGCTTTCTTT. This translates into CASSRRGTEAFF. The rearrangement joins TRBV12-3 or TRBV12-4 to TRBJ1-1; unclear D gene. This CDR3 region has 12 residues. The ends were cut back, 5 bases at V and 5 bases at J, with 9 bases in the middle.

At least ten counts were recorded for this clonotype. Written as DNA, the CDR3 is TGCAGCGTTGTACAAGAAACCCAGGGGATTACCGGGGAGCTGTTTTTT. It specifies CSVVQETQGITGELFF. The V call is TRBV29-1, the J call TRBJ2-2; D might be TRBD1 (6 bases). Trimming took off 4 bases at V and 5 bases at J, with 20 bases between the two ends. Germline V gene data show CDR1 as SQVTM and CDR2 as ANQGSEA. CDR3 length: 16 amino acids.

This clonotype was observed many times. The J gene is TRBJ2-7, the V gene TRBV27, with TRBD1 as a possible D gene (5 bases). The V and J ends lost 0 bases and 1 base respectively, with 10 bases between them. Per germline, CDR1 MNHEY and CDR2 SMNVEV (reference sequence). This CDR3 has 15 amino acids. CDR3 nucleotides: TGTGCCAGCAGTTTATCGGCAGGGTATTCCTACGAGCAGTACTTC. Its protein is CASSLSAGYSYEQYF.

Ten or more counts support this clonotype. The rearrangement links TRBV7-2 to TRBJ2-5; D not certain. CDR3 length: 14 amino acids. The germline V gene encodes CDR1 SGHTA and CDR2 FQGNSA. V was shortened by 5 bases and J by 5 bases, with 15 bases between the two germline ends. CDR3 in amino acids: CASSLPFHGETQYF. Written as DNA, the CDR3 is TGTGCCAGCAGCCTTCCCTTCCACGGGGAGACCCAGTACTTC.

This clonotype showed up many times. The chain uses TRBV7-9 and TRBJ2-2; D is possibly TRBD1 (5 bases). In germline, CDR1 is SEHNR, CDR2 FQNEAQ (reference sequence). The CDR3 runs 17 residues. V was pared by 5 bases and J by 1 base, with 17 bases between. DNA of the CDR3: TGTGCCAGCAGCCCCCTTGGGGCACCTATGAACACCGGGGAGCTGTTTTTT. Translation: CASSPLGAPMNTGELFF.

This clonotype was counted ten times or more. The chain carries TRBV15 and TRBJ2-7; D possibly corresponds to TRBD1 (5 bases). V lost 3 bases and J lost 0, with 9 bases in between. Germline V gene sequence: CDR1 LNHNV, CDR2 YYDKDF (reference sequence). This CDR3 region has 14 residues. CDR3: CATSSQGSSYEQYF. CDR3 in DNA: TGTGCCACCAGCAGCCAGGGAAGCTCCTACGAGCAGTACTTC.

By share of the sample, this clonotype is medium-sized. This sequence joins TRBV7-6 and TRBJ2-6, with D perhaps TRBD2 (7 bases). The germline V and J ends were trimmed by 1 base and 0 bases, with 13 bases remaining between them. The CDR3 covers 18 residues. Germline V gene sequence: CDR1 SGHVS, CDR2 FNYEAQ. The CDR3: CASSLGGGAISGANVLTF. CDR3 bases: TGTGCCAGCAGCTTAGGGGGGGGGGCTATCTCTGGGGCCAACGTCCTGACTTTC.

This clonotype was counted at least ten times. The chain links TRBV7-9 to TRBJ1-2, with unresolved D. The V and J ends lost 1 base and 6 bases respectively, with 9 bases between them. This CDR3 contains 13 residues. Germline CDR1 is SEHNR and CDR2 is FQNEAQ (reference sequence). The CDR3 DNA reads TGTGCCAGCAGCTTAGGCGTGGGGAATGGCTACACCTTC. Protein: CASSLGVGNGYTF.

The table lists this clonotype with many counts. The CDR3 loop reads CSTGLAGGTETQYF. The CDR3, as DNA: TGCAGCACAGGACTAGCGGGAGGAACAGAGACCCAGTACTTC. J is TRBJ2-5 and V is TRBV29-1; 14 nucleotides align to TRBD2. V was pared by 8 bases and J by 4 bases, with 6 bases of the junction left unmatched. From germline, CDR1 is SQVTM and CDR2 ANQGSEA. The CDR3 has 14 amino acids.